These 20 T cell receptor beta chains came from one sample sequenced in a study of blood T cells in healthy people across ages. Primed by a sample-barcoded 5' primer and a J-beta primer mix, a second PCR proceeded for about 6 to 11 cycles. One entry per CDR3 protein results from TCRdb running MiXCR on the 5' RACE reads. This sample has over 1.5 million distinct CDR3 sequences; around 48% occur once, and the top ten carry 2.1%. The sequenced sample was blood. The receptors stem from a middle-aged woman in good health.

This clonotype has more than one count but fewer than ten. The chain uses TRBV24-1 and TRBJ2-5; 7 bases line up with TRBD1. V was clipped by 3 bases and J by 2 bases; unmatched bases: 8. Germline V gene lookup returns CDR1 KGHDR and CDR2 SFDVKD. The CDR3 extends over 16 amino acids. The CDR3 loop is CATSDPGQSVQETQYF. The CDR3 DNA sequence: TGTGCCACCAGTGATCCGGGACAGAGTGTACAAGAGACCCAGTACTTC.

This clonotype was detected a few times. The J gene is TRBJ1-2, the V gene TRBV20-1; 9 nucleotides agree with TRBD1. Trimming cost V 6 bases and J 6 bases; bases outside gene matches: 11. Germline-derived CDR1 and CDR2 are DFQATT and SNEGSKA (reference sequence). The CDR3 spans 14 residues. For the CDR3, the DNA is TGCAGTGCAGTGAGGGGGACAGGGCGGGATGGCTACACCTTC. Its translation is CSAVRGTGRDGYTF.

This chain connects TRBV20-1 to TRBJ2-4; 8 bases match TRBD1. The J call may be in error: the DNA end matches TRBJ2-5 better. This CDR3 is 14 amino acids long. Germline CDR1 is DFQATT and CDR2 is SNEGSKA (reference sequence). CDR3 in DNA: TGCAGTGCTAGAGACCACAGGGGGCAAGAGACCCAGTACTTC. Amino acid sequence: CSARDHRGQETQYF.

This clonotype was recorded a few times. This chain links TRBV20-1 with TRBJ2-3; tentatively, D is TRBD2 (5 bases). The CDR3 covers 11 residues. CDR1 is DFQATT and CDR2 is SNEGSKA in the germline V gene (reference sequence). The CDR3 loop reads CSGVYADTQYF. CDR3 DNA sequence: TGCAGCGGGGTGTACGCAGATACGCAGTATTTT.

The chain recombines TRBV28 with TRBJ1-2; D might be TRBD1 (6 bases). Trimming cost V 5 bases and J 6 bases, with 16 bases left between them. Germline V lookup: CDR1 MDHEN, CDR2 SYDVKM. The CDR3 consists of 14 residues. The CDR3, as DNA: TGTGCCAGCAGTCCGGGAGGGGGACGTGATGGCTACACCTTC. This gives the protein CASSPGGGRDGYTF.

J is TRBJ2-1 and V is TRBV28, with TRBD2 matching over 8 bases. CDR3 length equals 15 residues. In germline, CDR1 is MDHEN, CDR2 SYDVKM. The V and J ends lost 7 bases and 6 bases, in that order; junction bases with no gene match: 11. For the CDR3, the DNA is TGTGCCAGCACTTTCACGGGACTAGGGGGCAATGAGCAGTTCTTC. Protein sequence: CASTFTGLGGNEQFF. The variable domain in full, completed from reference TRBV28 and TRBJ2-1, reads DVKVTQSSRYLVKRTGEKVFLECVQDMDHENMFWYRQDPGLGLRLIYFSYDVKMKEKGDIPEGYSVSREKKERFSLILESASTNQTSMYLCASTFTGLGGNEQFFGPGTRLTVL.

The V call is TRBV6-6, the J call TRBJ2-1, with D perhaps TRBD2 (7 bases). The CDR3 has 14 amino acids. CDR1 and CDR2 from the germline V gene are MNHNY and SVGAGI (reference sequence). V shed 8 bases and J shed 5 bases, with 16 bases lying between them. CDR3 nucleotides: TGTGCCAGCCTAAGGGGGGGTACAAACAATGAGCAGTTCTTC. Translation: CASLRGGTNNEQFF.

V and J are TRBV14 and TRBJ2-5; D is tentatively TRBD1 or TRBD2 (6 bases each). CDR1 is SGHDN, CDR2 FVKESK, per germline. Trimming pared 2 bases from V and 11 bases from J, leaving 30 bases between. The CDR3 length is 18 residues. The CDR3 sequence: CASSQSHGLPKGGNEQYF. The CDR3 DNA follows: TGTGCCAGCAGCCAATCCCACGGACTTCCCAAGGGGGGTAATGAGCAGTACTTC.

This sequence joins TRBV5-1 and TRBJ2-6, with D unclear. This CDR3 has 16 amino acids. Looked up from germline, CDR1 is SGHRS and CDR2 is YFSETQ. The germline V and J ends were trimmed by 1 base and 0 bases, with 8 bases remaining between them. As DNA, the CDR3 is TGCGCCAGCAGCTTGAACCAGTTCTCTGGGGCCAACGTCCTGACTTTC. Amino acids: CASSLNQFSGANVLTF.

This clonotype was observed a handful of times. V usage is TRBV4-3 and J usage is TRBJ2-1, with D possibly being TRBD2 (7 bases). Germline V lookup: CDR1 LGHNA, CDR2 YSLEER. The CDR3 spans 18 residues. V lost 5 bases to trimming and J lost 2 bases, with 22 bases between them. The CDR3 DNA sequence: TGCGCCAGCAGCGCGGGGCCAAAAGGGGGGGGTGCCTACAATGAGCAGTTCTTC. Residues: CASSAGPKGGGAYNEQFF.

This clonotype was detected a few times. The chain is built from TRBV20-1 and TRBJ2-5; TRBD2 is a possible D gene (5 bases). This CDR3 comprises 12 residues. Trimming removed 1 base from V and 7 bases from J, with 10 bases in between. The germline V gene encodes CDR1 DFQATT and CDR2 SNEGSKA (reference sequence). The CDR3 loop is CSARVSEATQYF. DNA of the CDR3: TGCAGTGCTAGAGTCTCGGAGGCGACCCAGTACTTC.

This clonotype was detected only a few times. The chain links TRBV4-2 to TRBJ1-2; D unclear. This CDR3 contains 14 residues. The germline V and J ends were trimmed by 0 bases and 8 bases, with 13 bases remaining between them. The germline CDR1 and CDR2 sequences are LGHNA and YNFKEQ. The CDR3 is CASSQDGAALGYTF. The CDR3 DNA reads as TGTGCCAGCAGCCAAGATGGAGCAGCTTTGGGCTACACCTTC.

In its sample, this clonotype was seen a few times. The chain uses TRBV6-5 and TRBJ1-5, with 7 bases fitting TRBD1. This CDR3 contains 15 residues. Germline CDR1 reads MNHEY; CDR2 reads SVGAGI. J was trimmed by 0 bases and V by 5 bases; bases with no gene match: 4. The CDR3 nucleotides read TGTGCCAGCAGTCCCGACAGGGATAGCAATCAGCCCCAGCATTTT. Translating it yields CASSPDRDSNQPQHF.

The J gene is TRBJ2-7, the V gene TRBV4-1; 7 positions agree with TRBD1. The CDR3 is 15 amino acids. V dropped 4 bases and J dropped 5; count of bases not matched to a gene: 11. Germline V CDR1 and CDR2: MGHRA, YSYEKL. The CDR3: CASSRAYDQGDEQYF. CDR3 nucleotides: TGCGCCAGCAGCCGAGCATACGACCAGGGGGACGAGCAGTACTTC.

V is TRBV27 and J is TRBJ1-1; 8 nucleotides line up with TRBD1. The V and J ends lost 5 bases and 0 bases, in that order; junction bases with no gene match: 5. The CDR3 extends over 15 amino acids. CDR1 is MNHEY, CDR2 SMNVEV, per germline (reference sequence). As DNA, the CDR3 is TGTGCCAGCAGTCCAATGACAGGGGTGAACACTGAAGCTTTCTTT. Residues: CASSPMTGVNTEAFF.

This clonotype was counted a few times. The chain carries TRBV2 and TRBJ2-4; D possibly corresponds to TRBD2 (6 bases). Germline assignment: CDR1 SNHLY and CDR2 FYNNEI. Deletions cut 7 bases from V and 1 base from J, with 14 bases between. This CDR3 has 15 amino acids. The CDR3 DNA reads TGTGCCAGCACCCCGCTAGCGTCGGCCAAAAACATTCAGTACTTC. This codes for CASTPLASAKNIQYF.

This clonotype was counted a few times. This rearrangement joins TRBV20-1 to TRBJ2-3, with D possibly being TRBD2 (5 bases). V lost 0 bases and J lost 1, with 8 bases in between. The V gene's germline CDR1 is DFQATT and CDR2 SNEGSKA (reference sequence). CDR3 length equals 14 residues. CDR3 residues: CSARDDYGTDTQYF. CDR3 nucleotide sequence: TGCAGTGCTAGAGATGACTACGGCACAGATACGCAGTATTTT.

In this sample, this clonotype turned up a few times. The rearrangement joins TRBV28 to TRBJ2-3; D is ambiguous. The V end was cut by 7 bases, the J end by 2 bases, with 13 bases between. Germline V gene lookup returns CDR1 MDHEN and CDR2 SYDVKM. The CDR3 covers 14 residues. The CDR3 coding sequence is TGTGCCAGCAAACTGGGTCTGGACACAGATACGCAGTATTTT. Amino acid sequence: CASKLGLDTDTQYF. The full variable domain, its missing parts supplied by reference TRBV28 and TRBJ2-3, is DVKVTQSSRYLVKRTGEKVFLECVQDMDHENMFWYRQDPGLGLRLIYFSYDVKMKEKGDIPEGYSVSREKKERFSLILESASTNQTSMYLCASKLGLDTDTQYFGPGTRLTVL.

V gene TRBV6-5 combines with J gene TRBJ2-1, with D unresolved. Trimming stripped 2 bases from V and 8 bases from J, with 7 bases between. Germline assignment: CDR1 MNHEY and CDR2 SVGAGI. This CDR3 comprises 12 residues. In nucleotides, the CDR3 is TGTGCCAGCAGTTACACTGCGGATGAGCAGTTCTTC. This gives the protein CASSYTADEQFF.

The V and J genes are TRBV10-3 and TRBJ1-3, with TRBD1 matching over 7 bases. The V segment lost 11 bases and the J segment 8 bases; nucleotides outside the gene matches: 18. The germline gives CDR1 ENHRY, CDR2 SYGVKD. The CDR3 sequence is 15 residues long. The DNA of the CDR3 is TGTGCCGCCGGGACAGACGCCCATCGGCCGGACACCATATATTTT. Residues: CAAGTDAHRPDTIYF.